These T cell receptor beta chains were read from a single sample in a study of metastatic and nonmetastatic thyroid tumors. TCRdb re-called the PCR reads via MiXCR. This sample has about 24,000 clones, with 20% to 30% found just once. Sequenced input: tumor tissue. The receptors here all came from a male donor with papillary thyroid cancer or a benign thyroid nodule (not recorded which). Some clones in this sample may be carry-over from other donors' samples. The CDR3 runs from the conserved cysteine through the conserved F or W. Each record gives: D gene, V gene, clone size, J gene, CDR3 protein, CDR3 DNA. A D gene is named only where the DNA matches it firmly. Clone sizes are given selectively: once, few, many, or a class where the clone is expanded.

NA	TRBV12-3/TRBV12-4	few	TRBJ2-1	CASSLGFSYNEQFF	TGTGCCAGCAGCCTGGGATTTTCCTACAATGAGCAGTTCTTC
NA	TRBV10-3	many	TRBJ2-7	CAIIQGSHWESYEQYF	TGTGCCATCATTCAGGGCAGTCACTGGGAGTCCTACGAGCAGTACTTC
TRBD1	TRBV28	NA	TRBJ1-5	CASRPPGTGLNQPQHF	TGTGCCAGCAGACCACCGGGGACAGGCCTCAATCAGCCCCAGCATTTC
TRBD2	TRBV4-3	many	TRBJ2-7	CASSQDRGRGDEQYF	TGCGCCAGCAGCCAAGATCGCGGGAGAGGGGACGAGCAGTACTTC
TRBD2	TRBV2	few	TRBJ2-1	CASEGGLANNEQFF	TGTGCCAGCGAAGGCGGACTAGCGAACAATGAGCAGTTCTTC
TRBD1	TRBV6-1	medium-sized	TRBJ2-7	CASTPGQGLYEQYF	TGTGCCAGCACACCGGGACAGGGGCTCTACGAGCAGTACTTC
NA	TRBV28	many	TRBJ2-5	CASRPRRGLGETQYF	TGTGCCAGCAGACCCCGCCGGGGCCTGGGGGAGACCCAGTACTTC
NA	TRBV7-2	NA	TRBJ2-3	CASSLAGRTDTQYF	TGTGCCAGCAGCTTAGCGGGACGCACAGATACACAGTATTTT
NA	TRBV24-1	many	TRBJ2-2	CATSDFYNTGELFF	TGTGCCACCAGTGATTTTTATAACACCGGGGAGCTGTTTTTT
NA	TRBV6-2/TRBV6-3	many	TRBJ2-3	CASTVSTDTQYF	TGTGCCAGCACCGTTTCTACAGATACGCAGTATTTT
NA	TRBV7-6	NA	TRBJ2-3	CAWCLLKRTDTQYF	TGTGCCTGGTGCTTATTGAAGCGCACAGATACGCAGTATTTT
NA	TRBV3-1	NA	TRBJ2-7	CASSQEARRGYEQYF	TGTGCCAGCAGCCAAGAGGCCAGGAGGGGCTACGAGCAGTACTTC
TRBD1	TRBV6-1	NA	TRBJ1-2	CASSRDRGLSGYTF	TGTGCCAGCAGTCGGGACAGGGGGCTGAGTGGCTACACCTTC
NA	TRBV6-2/TRBV6-3	many	TRBJ2-1	CASSYAAESHNEQFF	TGTGCCAGCAGTTACGCAGCGGAATCCCACAATGAGCAGTTCTTC
TRBD1	TRBV5-1	many	TRBJ2-1	CASRPTGGNEQFF	TGCGCCAGCAGACCTACAGGGGGCAATGAGCAGTTCTTC
TRBD2	TRBV20-1	NA	TRBJ2-1	CSAAAGTSELDEQFF	TGCAGTGCCGCGGCCGGGACTAGCGAATTGGATGAGCAGTTCTTC
NA	TRBV18	NA	TRBJ1-2	CASSPLERNYGYTF	TGTGCCAGCTCACCACTGGAAAGGAACTATGGCTACACCTTC
NA	TRBV7-2	NA	TRBJ1-2	CASSSAPGINYGYTF	TGTGCCAGCAGCTCGGCTCCAGGGATTAACTATGGCTACACCTTC
TRBD1	TRBV28	many	TRBJ1-2	CASSLRQGWDGYTF	TGTGCCAGCAGTTTACGACAGGGGTGGGATGGCTACACCTTC
NA	TRBV5-6	few	TRBJ2-7	CASSPRTVYEQYF	TGTGCCAGCAGTCCCCGGACTGTCTACGAGCAGTACTTC
TRBD2	TRBV6-2/TRBV6-3	NA	TRBJ2-1	CASSYSSGRVSYNEQFF	TGTGCCAGCAGTTACTCTAGCGGGAGAGTGTCCTACAATGAGCAGTTCTTC
TRBD1	TRBV4-3	many	TRBJ1-2	CASSQEDRGTSYGYTF	TGCGCCAGCAGCCAAGAAGACAGGGGGACTTCTTATGGCTACACCTTC
NA	TRBV6-5	few	TRBJ2-1	CASSLKEGAYNEQFF	TGTGCCAGCAGCTTAAAGGAGGGTGCATACAATGAGCAGTTCTTC
NA	TRBV10-3	few	TRBJ2-1	CAISESILAGWPEEQFF	TGTGCCATCAGTGAGTCGATCTTGGCGGGATGGCCGGAGGAGCAGTTCTTC
NA	TRBV7-2	many	TRBJ2-1	CASSLGYSSYNEQFF	TGTGCCAGCAGCTTAGGCTATAGCTCCTACAATGAGCAGTTCTTC
NA	TRBV5-1	many	TRBJ2-3	CASRRETAQYF	TGCGCCAGCAGGAGGGAGACGGCGCAGTATTTT
NA	TRBV6-5	NA	TRBJ2-2	CASRYPGEQFF	TGTGCCAGCCGTTACCCCGGTGAGCAGTTTTTT
NA	TRBV20-1	many	TRBJ1-2	CSARDRLGVDYGYTF	TGCAGTGCTAGAGATCGGTTAGGGGTTGACTATGGCTACACCTTC
NA	TRBV6-2/TRBV6-3	few	TRBJ2-7	CASSVPRGTGHYEQYF	TGTGCCAGCAGTGTTCCCCGAGGGACGGGGCACTACGAGCAGTACTTC
NA	TRBV9	many	TRBJ1-2	CASSVAGGGYPQEGYTF	TGTGCCAGCAGCGTAGCCGGGGGCGGATATCCCCAGGAGGGCTACACCTTC
NA	TRBV19	many	TRBJ2-5	CASSFGAFQETQYF	TGTGCCAGTAGTTTCGGGGCGTTCCAAGAGACCCAGTACTTC
TRBD1	TRBV28	medium-sized	TRBJ2-7	CASSLPVGTGDSEQYF	TGTGCCAGCAGTTTACCCGTGGGGACAGGGGATAGCGAGCAGTACTTC
NA	TRBV7-9	NA	TRBJ2-2	CASSSCDRPIGELFF	TGTGCCAGCAGCTCCTGCGACCGGCCTATCGGGGAGCTGTTTTTT
NA	TRBV14	few	TRBJ2-5	CASSRLYRETQYF	TGTGCCAGCAGCCGACTTTACCGGGAGACCCAGTACTTC
NA	TRBV28	many	TRBJ2-1	CASTEGGALYNEQFF	TGTGCCAGCACCGAAGGGGGGGCTTTATACAATGAGCAGTTCTTC
TRBD1	TRBV11-3	NA	TRBJ2-1	CASSRDRLGDEQFF	TGTGCCAGCAGCCGGGACAGGCTGGGGGATGAGCAGTTCTTC
NA	TRBV3-1	NA	TRBJ1-2	CATSHRGFNYGYTF	TGTGCCACCAGCCATCGGGGGTTTAACTATGGATACACCTTC
NA	TRBV4-3	many	TRBJ2-1	CASSQGRQEWAHEQFF	TGCGCCAGCAGCCAAGGCCGACAAGAGTGGGCCCATGAGCAGTTCTTC
NA	TRBV29-1	few	TRBJ2-1	CSVRGGEWNEHFF	TGCAGCGTTAGGGGCGGGGAGTGGAATGAGCATTTCTTC
TRBD2	TRBV12-3/TRBV12-4	many	TRBJ2-1	CAGSKGPTSGSYNEQFF	TGTGCCGGCAGTAAGGGCCCCACTAGCGGTTCCTACAATGAGCAGTTCTTC
NA	TRBV7-2	NA	TRBJ1-2	CASSLVWEAGGYTF	TGTGCCAGCAGCTTAGTTTGGGAGGCGGGTGGCTACACCTTC
TRBD2	TRBV5-4	NA	TRBJ2-1	CASSQLAGGRHEQFF	TGTGCCAGCAGTCAACTAGCGGGAGGGCGTCATGAGCAGTTCTTC
NA	TRBV6-2/TRBV6-3	large	TRBJ1-1	CASRGTNTEAFF	TGTGCCAGCAGGGGGACGAACACTGAAGCTTTCTTT
NA	TRBV28	few	TRBJ1-3	CASRLDLSRNTIYF	TGTGCCAGCAGATTGGACCTCTCGCGGAACACCATATATTTT
NA	TRBV6-1	medium-sized	TRBJ1-3	CASSEKVGGSGNTIYF	TGTGCCAGCAGTGAAAAGGTGGGAGGTTCTGGAAACACCATATATTTT
NA	TRBV6-5	few	TRBJ2-7	CASRMGTHYEQYF	TGTGCCAGCAGAATGGGGACACACTACGAGCAGTACTTC
NA	TRBV5-1	NA	TRBJ1-1	CASRAGVLLGTEAFF	TGCGCCAGTCGTGCAGGGGTCCTCTTAGGCACTGAAGCTTTCTTT
TRBD2	TRBV12-3/TRBV12-4	few	TRBJ2-3	CASSPTRTRFGTDTQYF	TGTGCCAGCAGCCCTACCCGGACTAGATTTGGTACAGATACGCAGTATTTT
NA	TRBV2	NA	TRBJ2-7	CPSSGTRYELYF	TGTCCCAGCAGTGGGACTCGCTACGAGCTGTACTTC